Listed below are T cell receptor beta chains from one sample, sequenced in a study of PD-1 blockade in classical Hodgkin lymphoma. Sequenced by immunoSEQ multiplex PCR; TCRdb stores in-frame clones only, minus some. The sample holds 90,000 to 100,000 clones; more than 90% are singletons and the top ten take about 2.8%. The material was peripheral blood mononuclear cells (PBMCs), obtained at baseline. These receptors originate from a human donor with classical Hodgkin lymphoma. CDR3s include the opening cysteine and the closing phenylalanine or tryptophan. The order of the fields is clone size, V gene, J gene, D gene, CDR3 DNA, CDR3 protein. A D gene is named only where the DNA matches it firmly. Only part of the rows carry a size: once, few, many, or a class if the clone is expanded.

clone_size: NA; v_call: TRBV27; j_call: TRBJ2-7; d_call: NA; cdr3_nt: TGTGCCAGCAGGAGGGGCGTGCCCTCCTACGAGCAGTACTTC; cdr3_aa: CASRRGVPSYEQYF
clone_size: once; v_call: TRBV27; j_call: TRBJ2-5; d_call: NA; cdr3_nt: TGTGCCAGCAGTTTTGGCCAGGGGGGGATGGAGACCCAGTACTTC; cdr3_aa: CASSFGQGGMETQYF
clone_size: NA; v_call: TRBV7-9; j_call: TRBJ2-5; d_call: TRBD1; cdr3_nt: TGTGCCAGCAGGGGACAGGGGGTAAAAGAGACCCAGTACTTC; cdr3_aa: CASRGQGVKETQYF
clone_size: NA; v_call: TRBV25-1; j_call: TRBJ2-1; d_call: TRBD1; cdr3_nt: TGTGCCAGCACTACCGGGACAGGGGGGTACAATGAGCAGTTCTTC; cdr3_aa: CASTTGTGGYNEQFF
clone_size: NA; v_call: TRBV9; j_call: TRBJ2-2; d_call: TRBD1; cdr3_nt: TGTGCCAGCAGCGAGGGGGACAGGGACGGCGGGGAGCTGTTTTTT; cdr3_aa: CASSEGDRDGGELFF
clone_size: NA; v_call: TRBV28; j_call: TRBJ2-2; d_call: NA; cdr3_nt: TGTGCCAGCAGTCCCGAGACAGAGAGAAACACCGGGGAGCTGTTTTTT; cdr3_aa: CASSPETERNTGELFF
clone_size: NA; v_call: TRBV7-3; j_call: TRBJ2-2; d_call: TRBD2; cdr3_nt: TGTGCCAGCAGCGCCGGACTAGCGGGAGTAACCGGGGAGCTGTTTTTT; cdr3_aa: CASSAGLAGVTGELFF
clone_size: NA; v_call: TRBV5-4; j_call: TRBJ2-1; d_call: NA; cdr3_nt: TGTGCCAGCAAGCCGTTCGAGTTCTTC; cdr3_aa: CASKPFEFF
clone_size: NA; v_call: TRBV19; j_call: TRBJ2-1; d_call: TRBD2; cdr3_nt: TGTGCCAGTAGTATTCTGTCACACTCCGGGACTAGCTCCTCCTACAATGAGCAGTTCTTC; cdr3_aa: CASSILSHSGTSSSYNEQFF
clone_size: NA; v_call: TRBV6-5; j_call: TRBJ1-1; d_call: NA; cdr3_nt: TGTGCCAGCAGTTATAAAACTGAAGCTTTCTTT; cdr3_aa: CASSYKTEAFF
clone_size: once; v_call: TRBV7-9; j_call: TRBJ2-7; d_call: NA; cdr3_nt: TGTGCCAGCAGCTTGACCCGGGCCACCCGTCACTTC; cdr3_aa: CASSLTRATRHF
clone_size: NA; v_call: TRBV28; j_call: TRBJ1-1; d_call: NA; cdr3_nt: TGTGCCAGCAGTCGAGACAGTGAAGCTTTCTTT; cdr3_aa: CASSRDSEAFF
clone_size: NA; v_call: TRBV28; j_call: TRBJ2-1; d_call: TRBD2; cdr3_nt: TGTGCCAGCAGAGTAGCGGGAGTAGGCTCCTACAATGAGCAGTTCTTC; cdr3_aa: CASRVAGVGSYNEQFF
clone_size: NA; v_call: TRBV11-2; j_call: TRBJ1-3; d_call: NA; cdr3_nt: TGTGCCAGCAGCTCTGGGAGCTCTGGAAACACCATATATTTT; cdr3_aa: CASSSGSSGNTIYF
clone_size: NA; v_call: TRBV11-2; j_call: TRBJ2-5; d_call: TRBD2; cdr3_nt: TGTGCCAGCAGCCGGGAGGGGGAGACCCAGTACTTC; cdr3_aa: CASSREGETQYF
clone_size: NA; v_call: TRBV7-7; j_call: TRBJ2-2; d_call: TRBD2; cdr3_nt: TGTGCTAGCAGCCCCGGGACTAATAGAGGGACCGGGGAGCTGTTTTTT; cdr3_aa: CASSPGTNRGTGELFF